This paragraph reports one T cell receptor beta chain. The trim removed 5 bases at V and 9 bases at J, leaving 8 bases unmatched. The length of the CDR3 is 16 residues. Germline V CDR1 and CDR2: SGHTA, FQGTGA. These data originate in a study of neoadjuvant anti-PD-1 for oral cavity cancer. This table comes from immunoSEQ multiplex PCR, and its TCRdb copy is limited to in-frame clones, with some not included. The sample carries fewer than 70,000 clones, roughly 80% recorded once. This chain joins TRBV7-3 and TRBJ2-1, with 15 bases that match TRBD2. The receptor comes from a person aged 40-85 years with oral cavity squamous cell carcinoma. This specimen was PBMCs, taken before nivolumab (anti-PD-1) treatment. DNA of the CDR3: TGTGCCAGCAGCCCAGGGACTAGCGGGAGGAAGGGTGAGCAGTTCTTC. Protein sequence: CASSPGTSGRKGEQFF.